This T cell receptor (beta chain) was identified in a study of regulatory T cells in long-lasting Graves disease. Study-level points and caveats: Persistent Graves' patients showed less TCR diversity than newly diagnosed ones.

Building the TCR beta libraries relied on iRepertoire HTBI primers, and CDR3 regions underwent Arm-PCR. Original data processing: Samples jointly harbored 62 TRBV and 12 to 15 TRBJ segments. TCRdb reprocessed the multiplex PCR reads with MiXCR, giving one entry per CDR3 protein. TCRdb, not the original authors, processed these V and J calls. The sample comprises 300,000 to 400,000 distinct CDR3 sequences, 15% to 20% of which are singletons, and about 40% rests with the top ten. The CDR3 has 14 amino acids. Trimming took 6 bases from V and 4 from J, leaving 16 bases between them. As for time point: newly diagnosed GD, antithyroid drugs for less than 3 months. TCR sequences were obtained from RNA taken from PBMCs. EDTA tubes received about 9.6 milliliters of drawn peripheral blood. This clonotype has ten or more counts. What it binds is unknown.

Sequencing was performed on peripheral blood mononuclear cells (PBMCs), taken at new diagnosis, from a patient treated with antithyroid drugs. The clonotype originates from a female donor with Graves disease. V is TRBV12-3 or TRBV12-4 and J is TRBJ2-7; the D gene is possibly TRBD2 (5 bases). This CDR3 is CASRGARRGYEQYF. The DNA for the CDR3 is TGTGCCAGCAGAGGCGCCCGCCGGGGTTACGAGCAGTACTTC.